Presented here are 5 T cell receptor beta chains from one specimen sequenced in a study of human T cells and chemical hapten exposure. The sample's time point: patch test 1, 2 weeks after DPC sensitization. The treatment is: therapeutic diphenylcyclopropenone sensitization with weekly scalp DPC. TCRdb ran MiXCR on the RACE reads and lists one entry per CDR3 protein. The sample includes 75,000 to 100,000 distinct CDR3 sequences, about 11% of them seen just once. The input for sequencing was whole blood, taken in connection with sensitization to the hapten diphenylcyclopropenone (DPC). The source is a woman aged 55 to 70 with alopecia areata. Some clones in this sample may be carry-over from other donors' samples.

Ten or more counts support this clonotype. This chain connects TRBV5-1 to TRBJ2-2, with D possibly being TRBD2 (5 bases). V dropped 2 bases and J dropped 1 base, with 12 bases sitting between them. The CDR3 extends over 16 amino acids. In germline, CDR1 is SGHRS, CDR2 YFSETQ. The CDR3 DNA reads TGCGCCAGCAGCTTCCTGGGCGGGCGGAACACCGGGGAGCTGTTTTTT. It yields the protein CASSFLGGRNTGELFF.

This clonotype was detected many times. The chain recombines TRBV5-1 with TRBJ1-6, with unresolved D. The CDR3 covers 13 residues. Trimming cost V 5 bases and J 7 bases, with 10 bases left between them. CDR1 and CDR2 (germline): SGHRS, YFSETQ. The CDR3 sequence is CASSMEGNSPLHF. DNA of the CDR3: TGCGCCAGCAGTATGGAGGGAAATTCACCCCTCCACTTT.

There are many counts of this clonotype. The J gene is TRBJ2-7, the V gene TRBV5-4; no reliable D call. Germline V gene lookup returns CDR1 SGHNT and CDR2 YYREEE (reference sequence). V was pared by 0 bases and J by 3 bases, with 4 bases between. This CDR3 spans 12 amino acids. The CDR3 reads CASSLDGYEQYF. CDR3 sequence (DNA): TGTGCCAGCAGCTTGGACGGCTACGAGCAGTACTTC.

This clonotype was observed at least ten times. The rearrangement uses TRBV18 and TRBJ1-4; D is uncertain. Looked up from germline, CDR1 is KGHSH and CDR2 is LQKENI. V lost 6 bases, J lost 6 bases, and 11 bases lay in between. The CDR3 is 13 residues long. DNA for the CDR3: TGTGCCAGCTCTCGAGGGCGGGATGAAAAACTGTTTTTT. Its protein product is CASSRGRDEKLFF.

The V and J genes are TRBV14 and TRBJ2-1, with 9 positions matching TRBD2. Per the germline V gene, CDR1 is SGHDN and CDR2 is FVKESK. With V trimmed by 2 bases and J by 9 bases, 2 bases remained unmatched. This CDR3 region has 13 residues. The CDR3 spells CASSQFSGGEQFF. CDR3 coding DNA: TGTGCCAGCAGCCAATTTAGCGGGGGTGAGCAGTTCTTC.